This TCR beta chain derives from a study of vaccination effects on CD4 cells after COVID-19. Sequencing used immunoSEQ multiplex PCR; TCRdb keeps in-frame clones, though not all of them. The sample records some 60,000 clones, 76% being singletons. After expansion with viral peptide pools in the ViraFEST assay, antigen-specific CD4+ T cells were sequenced. Cultured cells yielded isolated CD4+ T cells after 10 to 11 days. Absence of prior SARS-CoV-2 infection characterized the vaccine recipients, who showed negative nucleocapsid antibodies. Half-medium exchanges with IL-2 medium took place on days 3 and 7. Between the trimmed V and J ends, which lost 0 bases and 4 bases, there was a span of 14 bases. CDR3 length: 16 amino acids. The germline gives CDR1 SGDLS, CDR2 YYNGEE. Turning to this clone: What it recognizes is unknown.

The sequence was obtained from a human donor who received a COVID-19 vaccine. The source material was CD4+ T cells from PBMCs cultured with HCoV-NL63 spike peptides, sampled before COVID-19 vaccination. The rearrangement uses TRBV9 and TRBJ2-1; TRBD2 might be the D (7 bases). Here the CDR3 reads CASSVVGGGAYNEQFF. In DNA form, the CDR3 reads TGTGCCAGCAGCGTAGTGGGGGGGGGCGCATACAATGAGCAGTTCTTC.